A single sample gave rise to the 3 T cell receptor beta chains below, sequenced in a study of breast tumors, draining lymph nodes, adjacent tissues. TCRdb re-derived calls from the multiplex PCR reads in MiXCR, one entry per CDR3 protein. The repertoire holds around 300,000 distinct CDR3 sequences, with under 35% as singletons. Samples came from axillary lymph nodes draining the breast cancer. Sample: axillary lymph node tissue. The origin of the receptors is a female donor with breast cancer. Some clones in this sample may be carry-over from other donors' samples.

This clonotype was picked up a small number of times. This chain connects TRBV28 to TRBJ1-2; 9 bases align to TRBD1. Trimming at V came to 8 bases and at J to 9 bases, leaving 10 bases not matched to a gene. Germline lookup yields CDR1 MDHEN and CDR2 SYDVKM. The CDR3 loop spans 13 amino acids. The CDR3 nucleotides are TGTGCCAGCGAGAGACAGGGGGAAATCCGCTACACCTTC. Translated, it gives CASERQGEIRYTF.

This clonotype came up a few times. Being one base from a much bigger clone, this may be a read error. The V call is TRBV20-1, the J call TRBJ2-3; D may match TRBD1 or TRBD2 (6 bases each). The CDR3 is 12 amino acids. Germline values: CDR1 DFQATT, CDR2 SNEGSKA (reference sequence). The DNA for the CDR3 is TGCAGTGCTAGTTCGGGGGCAGATACGCCGTATTTT. Its translation: CSASSGADTPYF.

Ten or more counts support this clonotype. V and J are TRBV20-1 and TRBJ2-1; D perhaps matches TRBD2 (6 bases). Germline V gene data show CDR1 as DFQATT and CDR2 as SNEGSKA (reference sequence). Between the trimmed V and J ends, which lost 6 bases and 7 bases, there was a span of 7 bases. The CDR3 covers 10 residues. Written as DNA, the CDR3 is TGCAGTGCGGACTATAATGAGCAGTTCTTC. Protein: CSADYNEQFF.